This note documents a single T cell receptor (beta chain) sequence. The antigen is not known. It was with unique molecular identifiers that the TCRbeta library was prepared. TCRdb reprocessed the PCR reads via MiXCR and lists one record per CDR3 protein. The sample includes about a million distinct CDR3 sequences, roughly 29% of them seen just once. The CDR3 is 15 amino acids. With V trimmed by 0 bases and J by 8 bases, 3 bases remained unmatched. The sample belongs to a study of T-cell reconstitution after alpha-beta-depleted transplantation in children. The study's findings and limits: After one year, T-cell counts and TCRbeta diversity mostly came from new T cells. There were some patients whose high TCRbeta diversity at day 60 came from surviving recipient T cells and thymic progenitors. Reportedly, roughly two months post-transplant, alpha-beta T cells arose from several hundred expanded graft clones.

The sequence was collected from a boy under three years old who had a stem cell transplant for SCID, so the T cells may come from the graft donor. The chain is built from TRBV12-3 or TRBV12-4 and TRBJ2-4, with TRBD1 matching 11 bases. Material: PBMCs, mostly from graft donor cells, obtained 360 days after TCRalphabeta/CD19-depleted stem cell transplant. The CDR3 DNA reads as TGTGCCAGCAGTTTAGCCGGGACAGGGGGGCACATTCAGTACTTC. Protein sequence: CASSLAGTGGHIQYF.